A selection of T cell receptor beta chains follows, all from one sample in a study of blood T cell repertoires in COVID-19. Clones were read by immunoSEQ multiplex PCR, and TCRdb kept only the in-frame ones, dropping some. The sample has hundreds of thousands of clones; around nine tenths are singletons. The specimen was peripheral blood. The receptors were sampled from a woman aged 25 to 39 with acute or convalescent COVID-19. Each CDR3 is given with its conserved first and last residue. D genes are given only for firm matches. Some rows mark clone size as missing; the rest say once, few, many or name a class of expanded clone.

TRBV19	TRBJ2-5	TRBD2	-	CASSRGLAGEQETQYF	TGTGCCAGTAGCCGTGGACTAGCGGGGGAACAAGAGACCCAGTACTTC
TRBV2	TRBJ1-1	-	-	CASVGAGTTIEAFF	TGTGCCAGCGTAGGGGCCGGGACAACAATTGAAGCTTTCTTT
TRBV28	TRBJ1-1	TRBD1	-	CASTGQGASDTEAFF	TGTGCCAGCACGGGACAGGGGGCTAGCGACACTGAAGCTTTCTTT
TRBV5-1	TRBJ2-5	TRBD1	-	CASSVWQGAETQYF	TGCGCCAGCAGCGTGTGGCAGGGGGCCGAGACCCAGTACTTC
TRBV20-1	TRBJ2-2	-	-	CSASNPSAPGELFF	TGCAGTGCTAGTAATCCTAGCGCTCCCGGGGAGCTGTTTTTT
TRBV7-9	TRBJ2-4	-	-	CASSSPVGVGAKNIQYF	TGTGCCAGCAGCTCTCCCGTCGGAGTCGGGGCCAAAAACATTCAGTACTTC
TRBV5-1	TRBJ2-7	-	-	CASSFTGGTYEQYF	TGCGCCAGCAGCTTTACCGGGGGAACGTACGAGCAGTACTTC
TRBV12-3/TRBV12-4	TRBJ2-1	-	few	CASRSPWGHEQFF	TGTGCCAGCAGATCCCCGTGGGGCCATGAGCAGTTCTTC
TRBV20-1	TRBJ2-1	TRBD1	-	CSASSGQGLYNEQFF	TGCAGTGCTAGTAGTGGACAGGGTCTCTACAATGAGCAGTTCTTC
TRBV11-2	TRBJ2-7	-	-	CASSLGGLDYEQYF	TGTGCCAGCAGCTTAGGCGGGCTTGACTACGAGCAGTACTTC
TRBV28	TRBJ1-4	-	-	CASTPGGASNEKLFF	TGTGCCAGCACCCCTGGTGGTGCCAGTAATGAAAAACTGTTTTTT
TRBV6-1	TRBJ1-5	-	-	CASSDLGHTGQPQHF	TGTGCCAGCAGTGATTTGGGACACACCGGTCAGCCCCAGCATTTT
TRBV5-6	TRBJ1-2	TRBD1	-	CASSFHDRGSHYGYTF	TGTGCCAGCAGCTTTCACGACAGGGGGTCCCACTATGGCTACACCTTC
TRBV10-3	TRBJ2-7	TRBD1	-	CATGRDRGNEQYF	TGTGCCACCGGCCGGGACAGGGGCAACGAGCAGTACTTC
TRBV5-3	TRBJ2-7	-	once	CARSGFSVEQYF	TGTGCCAGAAGTGGTTTTAGCGTCGAGCAGTACTTC
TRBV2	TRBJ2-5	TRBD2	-	CASSPGLAVGQLYF	TGTGCCAGCAGTCCGGGACTAGCGGTGGGCCAGTTGTACTTC
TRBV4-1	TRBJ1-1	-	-	CASSQIDRMNTEAFF	TGCGCCAGCAGCCAAATCGACAGAATGAACACTGAAGCTTTCTTT
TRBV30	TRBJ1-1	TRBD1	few	CAWDRGTEAFF	TGTGCCTGGGACAGGGGAACTGAAGCTTTCTTT
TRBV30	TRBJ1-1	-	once	CAWIDFNTEAFF	TGTGCCTGGATAGACTTTAACACTGAAGCTTTCTTT
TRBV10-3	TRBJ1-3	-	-	CAISDGTLGNTIYF	TGTGCCATCAGTGACGGGACATTGGGAAACACCATATATTTT
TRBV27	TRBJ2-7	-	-	CASSLSRSYEQYF	TGTGCCAGCAGTTTATCGCGAAGTTACGAGCAGTACTTC
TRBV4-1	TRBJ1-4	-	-	CASSQTASANEKLFF	TGCGCCAGCAGCCAGACAGCTTCAGCTAATGAAAAACTGTTTTTT
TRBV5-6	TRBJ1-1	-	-	CASSMGLLNTEAFF	TGTGCCAGCAGCATGGGACTTCTGAACACTGAAGCTTTCTTT
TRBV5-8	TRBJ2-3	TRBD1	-	CASSLWTGGLPDTQYF	TGTGCCAGCAGCCTTTGGACAGGGGGCCTGCCAGATACGCAGTATTTT
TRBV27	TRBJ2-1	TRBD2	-	CASSLSLAGAYNEQFF	TGTGCCAGCAGTTTATCACTAGCGGGTGCCTACAATGAGCAGTTCTTC
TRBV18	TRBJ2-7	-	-	CASSVAGLYEQYF	TGTGCCAGCTCAGTGGCAGGTCTTTACGAGCAGTACTTC
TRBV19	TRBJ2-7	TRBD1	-	CASSPGQGPYEQYF	TGTGCCAGCAGTCCGGGACAGGGTCCATACGAGCAGTACTTC
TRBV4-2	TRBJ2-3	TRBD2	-	CASSQERGGPDTQYF	TGTGCCAGCAGCCAAGAGCGGGGGGGCCCAGATACGCAGTATTTT
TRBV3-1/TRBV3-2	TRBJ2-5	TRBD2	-	CASSQRTSGETQYF	TGTGCCAGCAGCCAACGGACTAGCGGGGAGACCCAGTACTTC
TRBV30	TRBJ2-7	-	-	CAWSVRDNHEQYF	TGTGCCTGGAGTGTACGGGACAACCACGAGCAGTACTTC
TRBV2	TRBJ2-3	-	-	CASRRRVLQDTQYF	TGTGCCAGCAGGCGGAGGGTACTCCAAGATACGCAGTATTTT